What follows are 31 T cell receptor beta chains derived from one specimen sequenced in a study of beta chain features in type 1 diabetes. General study findings and limits: TCRB CDR3 length was moderately but significantly reduced in all four CD4+ subsets of Type 1 diabetes patients.

The entirety of the isolated RNA underwent reverse transcription, so expressed TCRB transcripts were sequenced. TCRdb keeps only in-frame clones here, not all; method: immunoSEQ multiplex PCR. Here the sample spans under 300,000 clones, 9.5% to 13% being singletons. For these TCRs, the target antigens are not known. Sequenced sample: naive CD4+ T cells from blood. These TCRs come from a man aged 25-45 years with type 1 diabetes.

This clone was detected once. The chain uses TRBV7-2 and TRBJ2-1; D uncertain. Germline CDR1 and CDR2: SGHTA and FQGNSA. V gave up 5 bases and J gave up 8 bases, with 16 bases separating them. The CDR3 is made up of 14 amino acids. This chain's CDR3 is CASSHGPDRDEQFF. CDR3 nucleotides: TGTGCCAGCAGCCATGGCCCCGACCGGGATGAGCAGTTCTTC.

The chain employs TRBV7-2 and TRBJ2-7, with 7 bases matching TRBD1. The V segment lost 5 bases and the J segment 0 bases; nucleotides outside the gene matches: 7. In germline, CDR1 is SGHTA, CDR2 FQGNSA. The CDR3 sequence is 15 residues long. The CDR3 reads CASSLRTGHSYEQYF. The CDR3 region has the DNA TGTGCCAGCAGCCTGCGGACAGGCCACTCCTACGAGCAGTACTTC.

This clone was counted between two and nine times. The V call is TRBV5-6, the J call TRBJ2-1, with 7 bases aligning to TRBD2. Germline V gene sequence: CDR1 SGHDT, CDR2 YYEEEE. There are 16 residues in the CDR3. J lost 0 bases, V lost 2 bases, and 5 bases had no gene match. The CDR3 here is CASSLAGTSSYNEQFF. The CDR3 nucleotides are TGTGCCAGCAGCTTAGCGGGGACCTCCTCCTACAATGAGCAGTTCTTC.

V usage is TRBV18 and J usage is TRBJ2-7, with TRBD1 as a possible D gene (6 bases). The CDR3 runs to 15 residues. V was trimmed by 1 base and J by 2 bases, leaving 12 bases between them. Germline V gives CDR1 KGHSH, CDR2 LQKENI. CDR3 region: CASSPRIGQTYEQYF. The CDR3 DNA reads as TGTGCCAGCTCACCACGAATTGGACAGACCTACGAGCAGTACTTC.

This clone was found a few times. The chain couples TRBV4-3 to TRBJ2-2, with D unclear. The germline V gene encodes CDR1 LGHNA and CDR2 YSLEER. The CDR3 covers 18 residues. Trimming left V 2 bases short and J 0 bases short, with 16 bases between. The CDR3 loop reads CASSQNPYRFANTGELFF. CDR3 nucleotides: TGCGCCAGCAGCCAAAATCCGTATCGGTTCGCGAACACCGGGGAGCTGTTTTTT.

This clone was seen more than once but under ten times. The chain links TRBV30 to TRBJ2-2; the D is unclear. Germline CDR1 and CDR2: GTSNPN and SVGIG (reference sequence). V was trimmed by 2 bases and J by 0 bases, leaving 7 bases between them. This CDR3 has 14 amino acids. The CDR3 protein is CAWSLAANTGELFF. The CDR3 DNA follows: TGTGCCTGGAGTTTGGCAGCGAACACCGGGGAGCTGTTTTTT. The full variable domain, rest sourced from reference TRBV30 and TRBJ2-2, is SQTIHQWPATLVQPVGSPLSLECTVEGTSNPNLYWYRQAAGRGLQLLFYSVGIGQISSEVPQNLSASRPQDRQFILSSKKLLLSDSGFYLCAWSLAANTGELFFGEGSRLTVL.

The chain has TRBV11-3 and TRBJ2-1, with D maybe TRBD1 (5 bases). This CDR3 is built from 14 residues. V lost 1 base to trimming and J lost 8 bases, with 12 bases between them. Germline loops: CDR1 SGHNT, CDR2 YENEEA. The CDR3 sequence is CASSLGAIGDEQFF. CDR3 sequence (DNA): TGTGCCAGCAGCTTAGGGGCCATAGGGGATGAGCAGTTCTTC.

The chain links TRBV19 to TRBJ2-3, with a possible D match to TRBD1 (5 bases). From germline, CDR1 is LNHDA and CDR2 SQIVND (reference sequence). The CDR3 loop spans 14 amino acids. The germline V and J ends were trimmed by 4 bases and 0 bases, with 8 bases remaining between them. In DNA form, the CDR3 reads TGTGCCAGTAGTACAGGGCTCAGCACAGATACGCAGTATTTT. Amino acid sequence: CASSTGLSTDTQYF.

This clone occurred a few times. This sequence joins TRBV6-5 and TRBJ1-2, with D tentatively TRBD1 (5 bases). The CDR3 has 13 amino acids. Per germline, CDR1 MNHEY and CDR2 SVGAGI. With 5 bases removed from V and 7 bases from J, the gap between germline ends came to 14 bases. CDR3 sequence reads: CASSNGGVGGYTF. Written as DNA, the CDR3 is TGTGCCAGCAGTAACGGGGGGGTAGGTGGCTACACCTTC.

There are a few counts of this clone. CDR3 DNA: TGTGCCAGCAGCGCAAGACAGGGGAGCTCCTACGAGCAGTACTTC. Translation gives CASSARQGSSYEQYF. V usage is TRBV7-9 and J usage is TRBJ2-7; TRBD1 agrees at 8 bases. The germline CDR1 and CDR2 sequences are SEHNR and FQNEAQ (reference sequence). After removal of 5 bases from V and 0 bases from J, the junction contained 6 bases not matched to a gene. The CDR3 extends over 15 amino acids.

V is TRBV5-1 and J is TRBJ2-3; the match to TRBD1 covers 7 bases. V trimming: 1 base; J trimming: 6 bases; junction bases outside the gene matches: 2. The CDR3 is made up of 13 amino acids. CDR1 is SGHRS and CDR2 is YFSETQ in the germline V gene. CDR3 protein: CASSLTGEDTQYF. The CDR3 DNA sequence: TGCGCCAGCAGCTTGACAGGGGAGGATACGCAGTATTTT.

The chain has TRBV6-5 and TRBJ2-7; D is perhaps TRBD1 (5 bases). The germline V gene encodes CDR1 MNHEY and CDR2 SVGAGI. V gave up 10 bases and J gave up 6 bases, with 16 bases separating them. This CDR3 region has 12 residues. The CDR3 region has the DNA TGTGCCACTACAGGCTCAACCGCCGAGCAGTACTTC. Translating it yields CATTGSTAEQYF.

This clone occurred a few times. The chain recombines TRBV19 with TRBJ2-5; D may be TRBD2 (6 bases). Trimming pared 5 bases from V and 5 bases from J, leaving 24 bases between. This CDR3 is built from 17 residues. The V gene's germline CDR1 is LNHDA and CDR2 SQIVND (reference sequence). CDR3 nucleotide sequence: TGTGCCAGTAGTGGGGGACTGTCCGTCTTGAGTCGGGAGACCCAGTACTTC. It codes for CASSGGLSVLSRETQYF.

This clone was seen only a few times. DNA of the CDR3: TGTGCCTGGAGTGTATCGGCAGGGGGCTCTGAAAAACTGTTTTTT. Protein: CAWSVSAGGSEKLFF. The rearrangement uses TRBV30 and TRBJ1-4, with 8 bases aligning to TRBD1. The V segment lost 0 bases and the J segment 7 bases; nucleotides outside the gene matches: 7. The CDR3 is 15 amino acids. Germline V gene data show CDR1 as GTSNPN and CDR2 as SVGIG (reference sequence).

J is TRBJ1-1 and V is TRBV9; a weak D match, TRBD1 (6 bases). CDR1 and CDR2 from the germline V gene are SGDLS and YYNGEE. The V gene lost 3 bases and the J gene lost 2 bases, with 14 bases spanning the gap. CDR3 length equals 15 residues. For the CDR3, the DNA is TGTGCCAGCAGCGCTGGGGGCAGACGAAACACTGAAGCTTTCTTT. Its translation is CASSAGGRRNTEAFF.

CDR3 coding DNA: TGTGCCAGCAGCGTATCCCCTCTCGCTGAAGCTTTCTTT. Amino acids: CASSVSPLAEAFF. The chain has TRBV9 and TRBJ1-1; D not certain. The V and J ends lost 1 base and 6 bases respectively, with 10 bases between them. Germline V gives CDR1 SGDLS, CDR2 YYNGEE. The CDR3 runs 13 residues.

This chain links TRBV28 with TRBJ2-3, with 8 bases identical to TRBD2. Trimming took 4 bases from V and 7 from J; bases not matched to a gene: 7. Germline CDR1 reads MDHEN; CDR2 reads SYDVKM. The CDR3 contains 14 residues. CDR3: CASSSSGGMNTQYF. The CDR3, as DNA: TGTGCCAGCAGTTCAAGCGGGGGTATGAATACGCAGTATTTT.

This clone was picked up a small number of times. J is TRBJ2-7 and V is TRBV2; D uncertain. V lost 6 bases and J lost 7, with 10 bases in between. Looked up from germline, CDR1 is SNHLY and CDR2 is FYNNEI. The CDR3 totals 11 residues. The CDR3 is CASRTLREQYF. The CDR3 bases are TGTGCCAGCAGAACGCTCCGGGAGCAGTACTTC.

This chain connects TRBV6-1 to TRBJ1-6, with D perhaps matching TRBD1 (5 bases). Per the germline V gene, CDR1 is MNHNS and CDR2 is SASEGT. The V gene lost 4 bases and the J gene lost 7 bases, with 11 bases spanning the gap. This CDR3 contains 14 residues. CDR3 bases: TGTGCCAGCAGTGCCGGGGGGAGGAATTCACCCCTCCACTTT. This sequence encodes CASSAGGRNSPLHF.

The J gene is TRBJ2-7, the V gene TRBV7-2; weak D call: TRBD2 (6 bases). Germline lookup yields CDR1 SGHTA and CDR2 FQGNSA. Trimming took off 5 bases at V and 0 bases at J, with 17 bases between the two ends. The CDR3 has 16 amino acids. CDR3 protein: CASSPNTHGSSYEQYF. DNA of the CDR3: TGTGCCAGCAGCCCAAACACCCACGGGAGCTCCTACGAGCAGTACTTC.

This chain connects TRBV10-3 to TRBJ2-3; a weak D match, TRBD1 (6 bases). Trimming stripped 0 bases from V and 0 bases from J, with 13 bases between. Germline V lookup: CDR1 ENHRY, CDR2 SYGVKD. This CDR3 contains 17 residues. Here the CDR3 DNA reads TGTGCCATCAGTGAGTCGAAGGGTAGGGGGAGCACAGATACGCAGTATTTT. It codes for CAISESKGRGSTDTQYF.

The chain has TRBV19 and TRBJ2-1; TRBD2 agrees at 8 bases. From germline, CDR1 is LNHDA and CDR2 SQIVND (reference sequence). This CDR3 has 12 residues. With V trimmed by 5 bases and J by 10 bases, 4 bases remained unmatched. This CDR3 reads CASSGRGGEQFF. The CDR3 DNA reads TGTGCCAGTAGTGGCCGGGGGGGGGAGCAGTTCTTC.

The chain is built from TRBV27 and TRBJ1-1; D is ambiguous. Trimming took off 2 bases at V and 2 bases at J, with 18 bases between the two ends. Germline loops: CDR1 MNHEY, CDR2 SMNVEV (reference sequence). CDR3 length: 17 amino acids. This chain's CDR3 is CASSLKGGVGLNTEAFF. The CDR3 nucleotides read TGTGCCAGCAGTTTAAAGGGCGGGGTGGGCCTCAACACTGAAGCTTTCTTT.

This rearrangement joins TRBV2 to TRBJ2-7, with TRBD1 matching over 10 bases. This CDR3 spans 15 amino acids. The germline V gene encodes CDR1 SNHLY and CDR2 FYNNEI. With 2 bases clipped from V and 3 bases from J, the junction kept 4 bases outside the gene matches. The CDR3 coding sequence is TGTGCCAGCAGTGAACGGACAGGGGGGAACTACGAGCAGTACTTC. Amino acids: CASSERTGGNYEQYF.

The chain links TRBV15 to TRBJ1-2; no definite D call. Germline V gene sequence: CDR1 LNHNV, CDR2 YYDKDF (reference sequence). This CDR3 comprises 14 residues. V dropped 0 bases and J dropped 3 bases, with 8 bases sitting between them. The CDR3 reads CATSRDRGDYGYTF. CDR3 DNA sequence: TGTGCCACCAGCAGAGACCGAGGTGACTATGGCTACACCTTC. Filled out from reference TRBV15 and TRBJ1-2, the complete variable domain reads DAMVIQNPRYQVTQFGKPVTLSCSQTLNHNVMYWYQQKSSQAPKLLFHYYDKDFNNEADTPDNFQSRRPNTSFCFLDIRSPGLGDTAMYLCATSRDRGDYGYTFGSGTRLTVV.

This clone appeared a few times. The chain links TRBV5-6 to TRBJ2-7; tentative D call: TRBD2 (6 bases). There are 13 residues in the CDR3. Trimming took 1 base from V and 2 from J, leaving 7 bases between them. Germline V gene lookup returns CDR1 SGHDT and CDR2 YYEEEE. The CDR3 nucleotides are TGTGCCAGCAGCTTGCGGAGGGCCTACGAGCAGTACTTC. Protein: CASSLRRAYEQYF.

A few counts support this clone. The chain uses TRBV28 and TRBJ2-2; D is unresolved. V lost 2 bases to trimming and J lost 3 bases, with 4 bases between them. Germline lookup yields CDR1 MDHEN and CDR2 SYDVKM. The CDR3 runs to 13 residues. In DNA form, the CDR3 reads TGTGCCAGCAGTTTAGAGTACACCGGGGAGCTGTTTTTT. Protein sequence: CASSLEYTGELFF.

The rearrangement links TRBV5-5 to TRBJ2-5; maybe TRBD1 (5 bases). The V and J ends lost 4 bases and 2 bases respectively, with 12 bases between them. Germline-derived CDR1 and CDR2 are SGHKS and YYEKEE (reference sequence). The CDR3 has 14 amino acids. The CDR3: CASSTPTAQETQYF. In DNA form, the CDR3 reads TGTGCCAGCAGCACACCGACAGCTCAAGAGACCCAGTACTTC.

This rearrangement joins TRBV5-1 to TRBJ2-7; 11 positions agree with TRBD1. There are 13 residues in the CDR3. Germline assignment: CDR1 SGHRS and CDR2 YFSETQ. V lost 4 bases, J lost 7 bases, and 4 bases stayed unmatched. This CDR3 is CASSGQGAEEQYF. Here the CDR3 DNA reads TGCGCCAGCAGCGGACAGGGGGCTGAGGAGCAGTACTTC.

This clone has just a few counts. The chain employs TRBV19 and TRBJ2-3; D is ambiguous. The CDR3 runs to 15 residues. Deletions cut 0 bases from V and 5 bases from J, with 12 bases between. CDR1 and CDR2 (germline): LNHDA, SQIVND (reference sequence). The CDR3 sequence is CASSIDPRRGDTQYF. CDR3 bases: TGTGCCAGTAGTATAGACCCAAGACGCGGAGATACGCAGTATTTT.

In this sample, this clone turned up a few times. V is TRBV6-5 and J is TRBJ2-1, with TRBD2 identical over 7 bases. The CDR3 is 16 residues long. Germline CDR1 is MNHEY and CDR2 is SVGAGI. The J segment lost 0 bases and the V segment lost 2 bases, leaving 4 bases of the junction unmatched. CDR3 nucleotides: TGTGCCAGCAGTTACCAGCTAGCGGACTCCTACAATGAGCAGTTCTTC. Its translation is CASSYQLADSYNEQFF.